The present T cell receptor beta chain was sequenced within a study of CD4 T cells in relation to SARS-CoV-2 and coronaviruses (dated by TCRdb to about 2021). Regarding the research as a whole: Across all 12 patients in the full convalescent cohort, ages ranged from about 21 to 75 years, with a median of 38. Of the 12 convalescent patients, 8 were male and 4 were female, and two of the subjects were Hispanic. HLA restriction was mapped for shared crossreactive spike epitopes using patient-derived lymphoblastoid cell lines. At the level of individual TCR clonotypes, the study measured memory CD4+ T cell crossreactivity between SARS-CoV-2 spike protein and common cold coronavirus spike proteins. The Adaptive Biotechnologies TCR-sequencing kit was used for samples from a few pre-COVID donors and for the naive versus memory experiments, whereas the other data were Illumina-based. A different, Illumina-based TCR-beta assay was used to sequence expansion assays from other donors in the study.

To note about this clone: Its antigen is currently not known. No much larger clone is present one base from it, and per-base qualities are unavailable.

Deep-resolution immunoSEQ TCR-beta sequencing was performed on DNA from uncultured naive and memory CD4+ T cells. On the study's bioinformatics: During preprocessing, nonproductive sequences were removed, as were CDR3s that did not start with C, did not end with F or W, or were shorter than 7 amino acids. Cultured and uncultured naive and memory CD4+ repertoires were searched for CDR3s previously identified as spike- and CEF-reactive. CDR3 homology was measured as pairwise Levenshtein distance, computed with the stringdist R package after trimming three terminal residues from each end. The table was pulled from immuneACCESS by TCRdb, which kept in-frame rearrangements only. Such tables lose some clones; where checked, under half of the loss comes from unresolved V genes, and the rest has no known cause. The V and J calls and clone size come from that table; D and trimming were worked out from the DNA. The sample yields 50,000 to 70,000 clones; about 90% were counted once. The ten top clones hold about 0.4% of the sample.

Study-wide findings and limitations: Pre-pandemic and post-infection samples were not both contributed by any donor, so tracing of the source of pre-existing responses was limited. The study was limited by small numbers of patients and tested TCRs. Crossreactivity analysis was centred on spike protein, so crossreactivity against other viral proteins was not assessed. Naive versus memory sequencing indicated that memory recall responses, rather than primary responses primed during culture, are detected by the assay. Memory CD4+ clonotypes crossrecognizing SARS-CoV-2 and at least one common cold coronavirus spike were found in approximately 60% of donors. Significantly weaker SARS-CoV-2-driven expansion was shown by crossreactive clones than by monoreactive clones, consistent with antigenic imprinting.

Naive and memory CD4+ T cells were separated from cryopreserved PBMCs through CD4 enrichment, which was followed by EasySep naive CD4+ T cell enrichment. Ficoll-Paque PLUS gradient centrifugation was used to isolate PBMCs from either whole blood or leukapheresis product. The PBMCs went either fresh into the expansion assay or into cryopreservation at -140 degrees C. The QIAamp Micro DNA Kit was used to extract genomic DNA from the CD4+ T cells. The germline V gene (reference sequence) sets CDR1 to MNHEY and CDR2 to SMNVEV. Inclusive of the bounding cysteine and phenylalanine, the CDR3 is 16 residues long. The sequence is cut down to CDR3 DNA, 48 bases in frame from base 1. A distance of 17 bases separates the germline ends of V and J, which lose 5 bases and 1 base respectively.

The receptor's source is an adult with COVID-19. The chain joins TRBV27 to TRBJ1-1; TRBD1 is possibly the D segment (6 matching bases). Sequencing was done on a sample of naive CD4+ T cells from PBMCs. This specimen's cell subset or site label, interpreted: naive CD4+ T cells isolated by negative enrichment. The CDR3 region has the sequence CASSVAPQGRNTEAFF. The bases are TGTGCCAGCAGTGTCGCCCCACAGGGAAGGAACACTGAAGCTTTCTTT.